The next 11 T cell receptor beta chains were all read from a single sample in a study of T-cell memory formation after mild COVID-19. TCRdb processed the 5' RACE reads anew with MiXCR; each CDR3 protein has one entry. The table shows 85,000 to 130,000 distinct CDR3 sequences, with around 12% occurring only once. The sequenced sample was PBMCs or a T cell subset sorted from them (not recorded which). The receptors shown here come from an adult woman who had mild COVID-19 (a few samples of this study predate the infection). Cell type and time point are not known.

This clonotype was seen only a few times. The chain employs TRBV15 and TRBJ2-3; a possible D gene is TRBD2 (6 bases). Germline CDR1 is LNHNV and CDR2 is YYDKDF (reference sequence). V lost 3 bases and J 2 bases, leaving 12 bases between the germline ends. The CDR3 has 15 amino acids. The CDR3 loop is CATSSRSGATDTQYF. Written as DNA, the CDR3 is TGTGCCACCAGCAGCCGTAGCGGCGCCACAGATACGCAGTATTTT.

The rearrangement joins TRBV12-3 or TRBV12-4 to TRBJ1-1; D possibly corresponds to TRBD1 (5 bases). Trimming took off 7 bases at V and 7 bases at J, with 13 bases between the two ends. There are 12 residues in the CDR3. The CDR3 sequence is CASNHLGDEAFF. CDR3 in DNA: TGTGCCAGCAACCACTTAGGGGATGAAGCTTTCTTT.

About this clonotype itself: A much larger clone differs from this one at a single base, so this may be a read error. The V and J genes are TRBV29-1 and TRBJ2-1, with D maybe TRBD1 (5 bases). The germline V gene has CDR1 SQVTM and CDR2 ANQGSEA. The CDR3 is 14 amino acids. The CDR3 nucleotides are TGCAGCGCCCTGACAGCCGCCCGCTACAATGAGCGGTTCTTC. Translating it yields CSALTAARYNERFF.

This chain's CDR3 is CASGESYEQYF. The CDR3, as DNA: TGTGCCAGCGGGGAGTCCTACGAGCAGTACTTC. V and J are TRBV6-5 and TRBJ2-7; weak D call: TRBD2 (5 bases). Germline CDR1 MNHEY, CDR2 SVGAGI. The V gene lost 8 bases and the J gene lost 1 base, with 6 bases spanning the gap. This CDR3 is 11 amino acids long.

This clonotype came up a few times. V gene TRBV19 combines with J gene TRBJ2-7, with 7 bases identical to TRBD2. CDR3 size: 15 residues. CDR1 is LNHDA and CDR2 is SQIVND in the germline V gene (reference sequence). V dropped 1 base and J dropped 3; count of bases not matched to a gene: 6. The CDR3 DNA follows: TGTGCCAGTAGTATAGCGGGGGGTTCGGGCTACGAGCAGTACTTC. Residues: CASSIAGGSGYEQYF. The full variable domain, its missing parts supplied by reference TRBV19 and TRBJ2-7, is DGGITQSPKYLFRKEGQNVTLSCEQNLNHDAMYWYRQDPGQGLRLIYYSQIVNDFQKGDIAEGYSVSREKKESFPLTVTSAQKNPTAFYLCASSIAGGSGYEQYFGPGTRLTVT.

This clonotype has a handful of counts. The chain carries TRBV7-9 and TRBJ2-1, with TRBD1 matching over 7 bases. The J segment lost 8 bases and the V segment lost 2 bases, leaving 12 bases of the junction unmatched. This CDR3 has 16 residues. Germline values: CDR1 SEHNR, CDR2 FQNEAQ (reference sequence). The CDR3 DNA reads TGTGCCAGCAGCTTATTATCGCAGGGGGTAATCGATGAGCAGTTCTTC. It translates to CASSLLSQGVIDEQFF. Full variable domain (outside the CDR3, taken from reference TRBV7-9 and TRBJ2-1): DTGVSQNPRHKITKRGQNVTFRCDPISEHNRLYWYRQTLGQGPEFLTYFQNEAQLEKSRLLSDRFSAERPKGSFSTLEIQRTEQGDSAMYLCASSLLSQGVIDEQFFGPGTRLTVL.

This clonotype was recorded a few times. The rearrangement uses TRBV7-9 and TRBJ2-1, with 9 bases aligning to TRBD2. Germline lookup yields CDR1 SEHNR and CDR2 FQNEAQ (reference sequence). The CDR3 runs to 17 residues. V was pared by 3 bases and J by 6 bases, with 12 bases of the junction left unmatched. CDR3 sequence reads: CASSFPLAGARVNEQFF. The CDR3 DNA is TGTGCCAGCAGCTTTCCCTTAGCGGGAGCGAGAGTCAATGAGCAGTTCTTC. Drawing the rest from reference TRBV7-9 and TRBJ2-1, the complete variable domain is DTGVSQNPRHKITKRGQNVTFRCDPISEHNRLYWYRQTLGQGPEFLTYFQNEAQLEKSRLLSDRFSAERPKGSFSTLEIQRTEQGDSAMYLCASSFPLAGARVNEQFFGPGTRLTVL.

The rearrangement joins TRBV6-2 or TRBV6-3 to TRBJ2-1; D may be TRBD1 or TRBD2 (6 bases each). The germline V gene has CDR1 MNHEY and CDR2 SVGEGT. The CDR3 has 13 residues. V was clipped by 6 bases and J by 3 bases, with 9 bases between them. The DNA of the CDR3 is TGTGCCAGCAGCGGGGGCCACTACAATGAGCAGTTCTTC. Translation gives CASSGGHYNEQFF.

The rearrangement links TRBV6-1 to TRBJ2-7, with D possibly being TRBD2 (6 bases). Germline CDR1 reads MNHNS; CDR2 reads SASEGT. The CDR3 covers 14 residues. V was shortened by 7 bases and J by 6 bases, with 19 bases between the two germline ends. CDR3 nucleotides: TGTGCCAGCACATACCTAGGAGGGAATGGCGAGCAGTACTTC. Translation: CASTYLGGNGEQYF.

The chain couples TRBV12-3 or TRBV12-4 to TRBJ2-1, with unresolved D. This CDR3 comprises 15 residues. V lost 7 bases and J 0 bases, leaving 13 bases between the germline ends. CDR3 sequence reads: CASTFDSYSYNEQFF. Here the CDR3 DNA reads TGTGCCAGCACCTTCGACTCGTACTCCTACAATGAGCAGTTCTTC.

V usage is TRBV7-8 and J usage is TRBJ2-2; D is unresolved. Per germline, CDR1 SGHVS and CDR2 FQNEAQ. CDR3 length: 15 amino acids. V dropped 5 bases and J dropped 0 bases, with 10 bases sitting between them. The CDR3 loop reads CASSSFPSNTGELFF. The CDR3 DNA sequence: TGTGCCAGCAGCAGCTTTCCTTCGAACACCGGGGAGCTGTTTTTT.